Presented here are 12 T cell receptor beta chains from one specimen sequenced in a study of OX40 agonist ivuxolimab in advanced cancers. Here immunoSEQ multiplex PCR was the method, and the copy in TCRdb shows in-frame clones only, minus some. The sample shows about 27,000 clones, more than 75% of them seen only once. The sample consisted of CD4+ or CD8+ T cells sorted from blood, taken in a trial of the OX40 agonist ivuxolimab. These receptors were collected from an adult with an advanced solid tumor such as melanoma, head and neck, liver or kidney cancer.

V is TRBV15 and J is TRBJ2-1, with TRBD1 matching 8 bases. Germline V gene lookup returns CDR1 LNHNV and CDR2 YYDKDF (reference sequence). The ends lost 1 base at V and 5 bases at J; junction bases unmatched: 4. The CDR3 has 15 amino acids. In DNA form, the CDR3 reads TGTGCCACCAGCAGAGGGACAGGGACCCACAATGAGCAGTTCTTC. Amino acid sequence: CATSRGTGTHNEQFF. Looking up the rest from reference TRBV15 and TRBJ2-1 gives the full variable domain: DAMVIQNPRYQVTQFGKPVTLSCSQTLNHNVMYWYQQKSSQAPKLLFHYYDKDFNNEADTPDNFQSRRPNTSFCFLDIRSPGLGDTAMYLCATSRGTGTHNEQFFGPGTRLTVL.

Here the CDR3 reads CASSIDRDLSSYNEQFF. CDR3 bases: TGTGCCAGTAGTATCGACCGGGATTTGAGCTCCTACAATGAGCAGTTCTTC. This rearrangement joins TRBV19 to TRBJ2-1, with D maybe TRBD2 (5 bases). The CDR3 covers 17 residues. Germline loops: CDR1 LNHDA, CDR2 SQIVND (reference sequence). Trimming shortened V by 3 bases and J by 0 bases, and 15 bases separated the two germline ends.

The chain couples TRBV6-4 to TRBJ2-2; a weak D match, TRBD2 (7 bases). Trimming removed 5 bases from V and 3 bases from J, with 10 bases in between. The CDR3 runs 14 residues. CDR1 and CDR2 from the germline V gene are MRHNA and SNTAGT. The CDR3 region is CASSRGAYTGELFF. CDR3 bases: TGTGCCAGCAGTCGGGGGGCATACACCGGGGAGCTGTTTTTT.

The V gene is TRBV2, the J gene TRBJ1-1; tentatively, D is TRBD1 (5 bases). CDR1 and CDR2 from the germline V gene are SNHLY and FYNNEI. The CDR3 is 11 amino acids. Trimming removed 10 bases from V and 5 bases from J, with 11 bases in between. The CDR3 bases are TGTGCCACCTCGGAGGGGACTGAAGCTTTCTTT. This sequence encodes CATSEGTEAFF.

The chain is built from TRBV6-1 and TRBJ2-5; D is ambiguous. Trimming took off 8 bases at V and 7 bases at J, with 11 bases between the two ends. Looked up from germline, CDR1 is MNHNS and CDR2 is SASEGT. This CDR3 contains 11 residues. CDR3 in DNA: TGTGCCAGCGTATCCATCGGGACCCAGTACTTC. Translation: CASVSIGTQYF.

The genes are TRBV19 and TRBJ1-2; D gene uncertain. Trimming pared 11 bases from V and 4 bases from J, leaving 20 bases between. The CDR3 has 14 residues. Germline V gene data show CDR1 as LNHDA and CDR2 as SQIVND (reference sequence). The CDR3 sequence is CASSPGGSGYGYTF. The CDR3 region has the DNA TGTGCCTCATCACCCGGCGGATCTGGCTATGGCTACACCTTC.

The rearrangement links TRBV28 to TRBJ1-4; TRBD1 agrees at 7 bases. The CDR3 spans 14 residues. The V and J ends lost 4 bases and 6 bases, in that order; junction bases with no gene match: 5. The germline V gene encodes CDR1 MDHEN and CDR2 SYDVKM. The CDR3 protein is CASSSLQGDEKLFF. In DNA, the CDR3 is TGTGCCAGCAGTTCCCTTCAGGGGGATGAAAAACTGTTTTTT.

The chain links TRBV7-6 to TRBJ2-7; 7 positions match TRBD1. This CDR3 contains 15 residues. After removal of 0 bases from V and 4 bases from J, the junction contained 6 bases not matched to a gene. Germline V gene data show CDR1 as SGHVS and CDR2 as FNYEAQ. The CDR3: CASSLAPTGMYEQYF. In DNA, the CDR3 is TGTGCCAGCAGCTTAGCCCCGACAGGGATGTACGAGCAGTACTTC.

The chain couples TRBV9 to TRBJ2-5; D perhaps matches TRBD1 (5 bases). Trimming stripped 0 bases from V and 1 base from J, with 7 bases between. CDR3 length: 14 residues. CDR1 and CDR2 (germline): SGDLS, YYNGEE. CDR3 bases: TGTGCCAGCAGCGTAGGAGACAGCCAAGAGACCCAGTACTTC. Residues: CASSVGDSQETQYF.

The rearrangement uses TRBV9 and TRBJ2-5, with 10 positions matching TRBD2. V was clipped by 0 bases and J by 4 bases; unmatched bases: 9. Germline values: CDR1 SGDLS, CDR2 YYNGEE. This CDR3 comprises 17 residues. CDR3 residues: CASSVAESGGAGETQYF. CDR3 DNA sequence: TGTGCCAGCAGCGTAGCAGAGAGCGGGGGGGCCGGAGAGACCCAGTACTTC.

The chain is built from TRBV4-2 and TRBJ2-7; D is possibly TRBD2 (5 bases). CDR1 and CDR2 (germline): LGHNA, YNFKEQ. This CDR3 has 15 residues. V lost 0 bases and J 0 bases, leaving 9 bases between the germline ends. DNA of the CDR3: TGTGCCAGCAGCCAAGAGCGGGCGAGCTCCTACGAGCAGTACTTC. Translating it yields CASSQERASSYEQYF.

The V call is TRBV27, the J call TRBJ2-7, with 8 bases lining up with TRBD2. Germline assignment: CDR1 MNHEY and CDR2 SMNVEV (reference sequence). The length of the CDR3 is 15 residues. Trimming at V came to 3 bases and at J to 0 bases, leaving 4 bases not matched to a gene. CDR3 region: CASSLSAGVSYEQYF. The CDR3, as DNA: TGTGCCAGCAGTTTGTCAGCGGGAGTCTCCTACGAGCAGTACTTC.